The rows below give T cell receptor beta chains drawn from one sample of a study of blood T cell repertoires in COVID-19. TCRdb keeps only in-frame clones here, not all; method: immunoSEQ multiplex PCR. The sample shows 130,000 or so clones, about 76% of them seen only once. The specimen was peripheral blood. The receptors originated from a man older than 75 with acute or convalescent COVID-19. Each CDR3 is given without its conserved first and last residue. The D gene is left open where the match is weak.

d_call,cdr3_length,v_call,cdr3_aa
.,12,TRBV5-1,ASSLARGNNEQF
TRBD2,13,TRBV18,ASSRGLAGANEQF
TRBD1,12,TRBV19,ASNGQGFKQPQH
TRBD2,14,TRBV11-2,ASSSGLAGGQNEQF
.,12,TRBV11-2,ASSLVGGDTEAF
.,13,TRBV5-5,ASSTGLLAGNTIY
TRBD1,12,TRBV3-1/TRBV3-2,ASSQVQGEREQY
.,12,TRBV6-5,ASSPQTGQETQY
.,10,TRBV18,ASSPRGGEAF
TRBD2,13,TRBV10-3,AISTSSGGDNTQY
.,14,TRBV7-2,ASSLAPLSNTGELF
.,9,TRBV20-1,SARAGETQY
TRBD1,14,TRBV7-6,ASSSTSRDRVDEQY
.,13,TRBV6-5,ASNHQDRIGNEQF
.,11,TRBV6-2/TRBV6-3,ASSYVLNTEAF
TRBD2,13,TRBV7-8,ASSRSGGGPGELF
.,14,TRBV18,ASSPLQSLNTGELF
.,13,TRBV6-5,ASSYGQGLYNEQF
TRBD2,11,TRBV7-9,ASSDTSVATQY
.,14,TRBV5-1,ASRPHSGIASYEQY
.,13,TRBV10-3,AISESVSVSYEQY
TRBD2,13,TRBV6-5,ASSTSGGGTGELF
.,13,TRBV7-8,ASSSADRTGNTIY
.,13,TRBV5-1,ASSLVSGYNEKLF
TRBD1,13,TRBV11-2,ASSPGAGGHYEQY
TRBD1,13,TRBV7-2,ASSFRDSYTGELF
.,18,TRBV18,ASSPPRAGGSRSTNEKLF
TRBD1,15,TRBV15,ATSRGQGAVGNEKLF
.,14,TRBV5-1,ASSDKQLVYNSPLH
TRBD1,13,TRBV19,ASSIVGQGNSPLH
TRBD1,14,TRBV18,ASSPRETGGDYGYT
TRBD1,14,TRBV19,ASSSRAGGLNQPQH
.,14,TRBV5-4,ASSLRGVSSGNTIY
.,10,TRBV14,ASSLQNQPQH
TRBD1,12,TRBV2,ASNGQGDSQPQH
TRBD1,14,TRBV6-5,ASSYSGQLMNTEAF
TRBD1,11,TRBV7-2,ASSSEQGYEQY
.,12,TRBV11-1,ASSFGSNRRVFT
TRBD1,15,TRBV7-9,ASSQGTGGVSSYEQY
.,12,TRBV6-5,ASTRGYPNSPLH
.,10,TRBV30,AWSNTRVEQY
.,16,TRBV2,ASMEDRWASGRGETQY
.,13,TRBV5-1,ASSFQDSLSYGYT
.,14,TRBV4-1,ASSLTGAGDGYEQY
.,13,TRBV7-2,ASSLHGGLNYGYT
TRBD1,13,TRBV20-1,SASGRGQLNTEAF
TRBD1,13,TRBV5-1,ASSWRDRDDTEAF
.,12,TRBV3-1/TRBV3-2,ASSQGRDTGELF
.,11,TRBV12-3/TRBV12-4,ASSSKGRTEAF
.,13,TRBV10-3,AISGGVGAKETQY
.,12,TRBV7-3,ASSPRGTPGEQY
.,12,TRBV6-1,ASSEHRVEIEAF
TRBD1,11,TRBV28,ASRTGWGQPQH
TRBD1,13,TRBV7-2,ASSLDRGRIYGYT
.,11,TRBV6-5,ASSYRPNTEAF
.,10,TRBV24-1,ATSDTTDHYT
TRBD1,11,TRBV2,ASSGGSGQPQH